A single sample gave rise to the 31 T cell receptor beta chains below, sequenced in a study of T-cell reconstitution after alpha-beta-depleted transplantation in children. TCRbeta library construction was performed incorporating unique molecular identifiers. TCRdb re-analysed the PCR reads in MiXCR, keeping a single row per CDR3 protein. The sample holds 90,000 to 120,000 distinct CDR3 sequences; around 6.4% are singletons and the top ten take roughly 24%. Sequenced here: PBMCs, mostly from graft donor cells, sampled 360 days after TCRalphabeta/CD19-depleted stem cell transplant. These TCRs come from a male patient under 10 years old who had a stem cell transplant for acute lymphoblastic leukemia, so the T cells may come from the graft donor.

Turning to this clonotype: Given a much more abundant clone one base away, this may be a read error. V and J are TRBV7-9 and TRBJ2-1, with 7 positions matching TRBD2. Germline V gene lookup returns CDR1 SEHNR and CDR2 FQNEAQ (reference sequence). Trimming at V came to 3 bases and at J to 4 bases, leaving 3 bases not matched to a gene. The CDR3 contains 14 residues. CDR3 in amino acids: CASSFGEGYNEQFF. As DNA, the CDR3 is TGTGCCAGCAGCTTCGGGGAGGGGTACAATGAGCAGTTCTTC.

This clonotype was seen many times. J is TRBJ2-3 and V is TRBV11-1; 7 nucleotides line up with TRBD2. CDR3 length: 15 amino acids. The germline gives CDR1 SGHAT, CDR2 FQDESV (reference sequence). Trimming took 8 bases from V and 1 from J; bases not matched to a gene: 9. The CDR3 region has the DNA TGTGCCAGCGTCGGGAGGAAAATTGGCACAGATACGCAGTATTTT. Its translation is CASVGRKIGTDTQYF.

This clonotype was recorded many times. The chain carries TRBV5-1 and TRBJ1-2; no clear D. The V and J ends lost 2 bases and 8 bases respectively, with 13 bases between them. The CDR3 totals 13 residues. Germline CDR1 is SGHRS and CDR2 is YFSETQ. The CDR3 spells CASSFLEVGGYTF. CDR3 DNA sequence: TGCGCCAGCAGCTTTTTGGAGGTTGGAGGCTACACCTTC.

The sample holds many counts of this clonotype. The chain uses TRBV10-3 and TRBJ2-3; D may be TRBD1 or TRBD2 (5 bases each). The CDR3 loop spans 11 amino acids. V gave up 8 bases and J gave up 3 bases, with 6 bases separating them. CDR1 ENHRY and CDR2 SYGVKD come from the germline V gene. The CDR3 region has the DNA TGTGCCATCGGGGGAACAGATACGCAGTATTTT. Protein product: CAIGGTDTQYF.

In nucleotides, the CDR3 is TGTGCCATCAGTGAGTCAGGTGAAGCTTTCTTT. Protein: CAISESGEAFF. The gene calls are TRBV10-3 and TRBJ1-1; D gene ambiguous. V was trimmed by 0 bases and J by 7 bases, leaving 3 bases between them. The germline CDR1 and CDR2 sequences are ENHRY and SYGVKD. The CDR3 contains 11 residues.

This clonotype appeared many times. The chain couples TRBV4-1 to TRBJ1-1; tentatively, D is TRBD1 (5 bases). Germline-derived CDR1 and CDR2 are MGHRA and YSYEKL. The CDR3 length is 13 residues. Trimming shortened V by 4 bases and J by 5 bases, and 11 bases separated the two germline ends. CDR3 sequence: CASSPVGGTEAFF. CDR3 in DNA: TGCGCCAGCAGCCCAGTTGGGGGAACTGAAGCTTTCTTT.

This clonotype came up a few times. This chain connects TRBV4-3 to TRBJ2-7; the match to TRBD2 covers 7 bases. Trimming cost V 0 bases and J 7 bases; bases outside gene matches: 6. Germline V gene data show CDR1 as LGHNA and CDR2 as YSLEER. The length of the CDR3 is 14 residues. DNA of the CDR3: TGCGCCAGCAGCCAAGAGGGGGGGTTTGGGGAGCAGTACTTC. This translates into CASSQEGGFGEQYF.

This clonotype was counted ten times or more. CDR3 amino acids: CSALGPNEQFF. CDR3 DNA sequence: TGCAGCGCTCTGGGGCCCAATGAGCAGTTCTTC. The genes are TRBV29-1 and TRBJ2-1; a possible D gene is TRBD1 (5 bases). The CDR3 is 11 amino acids. Germline V gives CDR1 SQVTM, CDR2 ANQGSEA. V shed 7 bases and J shed 6 bases, with 10 bases lying between them.

This clonotype came up many times. This sequence joins TRBV7-9 and TRBJ1-6; TRBD1 agrees at 8 bases. The CDR3 contains 16 residues. V gave up 1 base and J gave up 6 bases; unmatched junction bases: 5. Germline-derived CDR1 and CDR2 are SEHNR and FQNEAQ (reference sequence). The CDR3 reads CASSLGQGAGNSPLHF. In nucleotides, the CDR3 is TGTGCCAGCAGCTTAGGGCAGGGGGCAGGTAATTCACCCCTCCACTTT.

This clonotype has just a few counts. The chain employs TRBV28 and TRBJ2-6, with a possible D match to TRBD1 (6 bases). The CDR3 extends over 14 amino acids. Trimming stripped 6 bases from V and 8 bases from J, with 14 bases between. The germline V gene has CDR1 MDHEN and CDR2 SYDVKM. CDR3 sequence (DNA): TGTGCCAGCAGAGTCCGAGGGGGACCCAACGTCCTGACTTTC. Translation gives CASRVRGGPNVLTF.

This clonotype was detected many times. The chain couples TRBV28 to TRBJ1-6; D is unclear. Germline V gene sequence: CDR1 MDHEN, CDR2 SYDVKM. The CDR3 spans 14 residues. The V end lost 2 bases, the J end lost 9 bases, and 11 bases lay between the germline ends. CDR3 nucleotides: TGTGCCAGCAGTTTAATCTGGGCCTCTTCACCCCTCCACTTT. This codes for CASSLIWASSPLHF.

The V gene is TRBV11-2, the J gene TRBJ1-3, with D possibly matching TRBD1 (6 bases). This CDR3 has 18 amino acids. Between the trimmed V and J ends, which lost 5 bases and 2 bases, there was a span of 22 bases. Germline V gene lookup returns CDR1 SGHAT and CDR2 FQNNGV. CDR3 nucleotides: TGTGCCAGCAGCATCATAGGGGGAAACAGGGTTGCTGGAAACACCATATATTTT. As protein: CASSIIGGNRVAGNTIYF.

The chain links TRBV20-1 to TRBJ2-2, with a weak D call TRBD2 (5 bases). Germline-derived CDR1 and CDR2 are DFQATT and SNEGSKA (reference sequence). Trimming removed 7 bases from V and 5 bases from J, with 17 bases in between. The CDR3 covers 14 residues. CDR3 DNA sequence: TGCAGTGTAAGGAGCAGGAGGAATACCGGGGAGCTGTTTTTT. Its translation is CSVRSRRNTGELFF.

This clonotype was detected many times. This chain connects TRBV9 to TRBJ2-3; D might be TRBD1 or TRBD2, each matching 6 bases. From germline, CDR1 is SGDLS and CDR2 YYNGEE. The CDR3 is made up of 15 amino acids. Trimming pared 0 bases from V and 8 bases from J, leaving 16 bases between. CDR3 amino acids: CASSVATGATGTQYF. The CDR3, as DNA: TGTGCCAGCAGCGTAGCTACGGGGGCGACGGGTACGCAGTATTTT. The whole variable domain, filled in from reference TRBV9 and TRBJ2-3, reads DSGVTQTPKHLITATGQRVTLRCSPRSGDLSVYWYQQSLDQGLQFLIQYYNGEERAKGNILERFSAQQFPDLHSELNLSSLELGDSALYFCASSVATGATGTQYFGPGTRLTVL.

This clonotype was seen a few times. The rearrangement uses TRBV28 and TRBJ2-1; TRBD2 matches at 9 bases. V was clipped by 5 bases and J by 0 bases; unmatched bases: 14. The CDR3 is 19 residues long. The germline V gene encodes CDR1 MDHEN and CDR2 SYDVKM. As DNA, the CDR3 is TGTGCCAGCAGTCCCTCTGCGGGGTCTAGCGGGAACTCCTACAATGAGCAGTTCTTC. This gives the protein CASSPSAGSSGNSYNEQFF.

This clonotype appeared a few times. The rearrangement uses TRBV4-3 and TRBJ2-7; a possible D gene is TRBD2 (6 bases). The CDR3 runs 17 residues. V gave up 1 base and J gave up 1 base, with 17 bases separating them. CDR1 is LGHNA, CDR2 YSLEER, per germline. CDR3 coding DNA: TGCGCCAGCAGCCAAGTGTTCCGAGGGGACTCATCCTACGAGCAGTACTTC. Residues: CASSQVFRGDSSYEQYF.

Ten or more counts support this clonotype. This chain uses TRBV5-1 with TRBJ2-1, with 7 bases matching TRBD1. The ends lost 0 bases at V and 6 bases at J; junction bases unmatched: 3. The V gene's germline CDR1 is SGHRS and CDR2 YFSETQ. This CDR3 is 14 amino acids long. CDR3 DNA: TGCGCCAGCAGCTTGGAGGGGGCCAGCAATGAGCAGTTCTTC. As protein: CASSLEGASNEQFF.

V and J are TRBV30 and TRBJ1-2; unclear D gene. V lost 1 base and J lost 1, with 10 bases in between. The CDR3 runs to 14 residues. CDR1 is GTSNPN, CDR2 SVGIG, per germline (reference sequence). The CDR3 loop is CAWSERASNYGYTF. The CDR3 nucleotides read TGTGCCTGGAGTGAACGCGCCAGTAACTATGGCTACACCTTC.

The gene calls are TRBV7-9 and TRBJ1-3; D remains ambiguous. Germline CDR1 is SEHNR and CDR2 is FQNEAQ (reference sequence). The CDR3 spans 16 residues. Trimming cost V 6 bases and J 0 bases, with 15 bases left between them. The CDR3 here is CASRRETAVSGNTIYF. The CDR3 DNA sequence: TGTGCCAGCAGGCGTGAGACTGCCGTCTCTGGAAACACCATATATTTT.

This clonotype was found many times. V and J are TRBV20-1 and TRBJ2-1, with 7 bases that match TRBD2. This CDR3 region has 15 residues. The trim removed 3 bases at V and 4 bases at J, leaving 9 bases unmatched. Germline values: CDR1 DFQATT, CDR2 SNEGSKA (reference sequence). For the CDR3, the DNA is TGCAGTGCTAGGGATGGGGAGGGCCCTTACAATGAGCAGTTCTTC. Translation: CSARDGEGPYNEQFF.

This clonotype was observed many times. The V gene is TRBV28, the J gene TRBJ1-2; TRBD1 matches 8 bases. With 5 bases clipped from V and 2 bases from J, the junction kept 4 bases outside the gene matches. This CDR3 region has 14 residues. Germline V gene sequence: CDR1 MDHEN, CDR2 SYDVKM. The CDR3 loop reads CASSLTGENYGYTF. The CDR3 nucleotides read TGTGCCAGCAGTCTGACAGGGGAGAACTATGGCTACACCTTC.

This clonotype has a count of ten or more. The V and J genes are TRBV7-9 and TRBJ2-7, with 8 nucleotides matching TRBD1. Germline CDR1 is SEHNR and CDR2 is FQNEAQ (reference sequence). V shed 2 bases, J shed 6 bases, and the junction held 6 bases outside the gene matches. This CDR3 has 14 amino acids. In DNA, the CDR3 is TGTGCCAGCAGCTTAAGGCAGGGGGCCTCCGAGCAGTACTTC. Protein product: CASSLRQGASEQYF.

The chain couples TRBV18 to TRBJ1-6, with D unclear. Trimming stripped 5 bases from V and 7 bases from J, with 15 bases between. This CDR3 region has 15 residues. Looked up from germline, CDR1 is KGHSH and CDR2 is LQKENI. This CDR3 reads CASSGRPLANSPLHF. CDR3 coding DNA: TGTGCCAGCTCAGGCAGGCCGCTAGCCAATTCACCCCTCCACTTT.

V is TRBV12-5 and J is TRBJ2-5, with TRBD1 matching 7 bases. V shed 1 base and J 5 bases; nucleotides not matched to a gene: 1. CDR1 is LGHNT, CDR2 FRNRAP, per germline. CDR3 length: 13 amino acids. CDR3 loop: CASGLGRGETQYF. The DNA for the CDR3 is TGTGCTAGTGGTTTGGGCAGGGGGGAGACCCAGTACTTC.

This chain connects TRBV2 to TRBJ1-3; D unclear. Trimming took 5 bases from V and 0 from J, leaving 11 bases between them. The germline V gene encodes CDR1 SNHLY and CDR2 FYNNEI. The CDR3 runs to 15 residues. The chain's CDR3 is CASSPTVSSGNTIYF. DNA for the CDR3: TGTGCCAGCAGTCCGACTGTGAGCTCTGGAAACACCATATATTTT. Variable domain in full (rest from reference TRBV2 and TRBJ1-3): EPEVTQTPSHQVTQMGQEVILRCVPISNHLYFYWYRQILGQKVEFLVSFYNNEISEKSEIFDDQFSVERPDGSNFTLKIRSTKLEDSAMYFCASSPTVSSGNTIYFGEGSWLTVV.

In its sample, this clonotype was seen many times. This rearrangement joins TRBV11-1 to TRBJ2-2; 7 positions match TRBD1. Germline V CDR1 and CDR2: SGHAT, FQDESV (reference sequence). The J segment lost 6 bases and the V segment lost 1 base, leaving 11 bases of the junction unmatched. The CDR3 totals 17 residues. The CDR3 spells CASSLVLATGYAGELFF. The CDR3 DNA follows: TGTGCCAGCAGCTTAGTCTTGGCGACAGGGTACGCCGGGGAGCTGTTTTTT.

This clonotype has a handful of counts. V is TRBV2 and J is TRBJ1-1; D gene uncertain. Trimming shortened V by 8 bases and J by 4 bases, and 11 bases separated the two germline ends. There are 12 residues in the CDR3. From germline, CDR1 is SNHLY and CDR2 FYNNEI. Here the CDR3 reads CASGGRRTEAFF. In DNA, the CDR3 is TGTGCCAGCGGAGGGAGACGCACTGAAGCTTTCTTT.

This clonotype was seen ten or more times. This chain joins TRBV12-3 or TRBV12-4 and TRBJ1-1; D not certain. The CDR3 contains 12 residues. V lost 7 bases and J 10 bases, leaving 16 bases between the germline ends. The CDR3: CASTQTFPGAFF. The CDR3 DNA sequence: TGTGCCAGCACCCAAACTTTTCCCGGAGCTTTCTTT.

The CDR3, as DNA: TGCGCCAGCAGCCAAGTGGCCGGGACAGGGGGTAGATCACCCCTCCACTTT. Translated, it gives CASSQVAGTGGRSPLHF. The chain has TRBV4-1 and TRBJ1-6; TRBD1 aligns across 11 bases. The CDR3 has 17 residues. In germline, CDR1 is MGHRA, CDR2 YSYEKL. With V trimmed by 1 base and J by 10 bases, 9 bases remained unmatched.

The table lists this clonotype with a few counts. The rearrangement links TRBV7-2 to TRBJ2-2; D gene uncertain. The V end was cut by 6 bases, the J end by 4 bases, with 6 bases between. This CDR3 region has 12 residues. Looked up from germline, CDR1 is SGHTA and CDR2 is FQGNSA. The CDR3 here is CASSTGTGELFF. The CDR3 DNA sequence: TGTGCCAGCAGTACGGGCACCGGGGAGCTGTTTTTT. Variable domain in full (rest from reference TRBV7-2 and TRBJ2-2): GAGVSQSPSNKVTEKGKDVELRCDPISGHTALYWYRQSLGQGLEFLIYFQGNSAPDKSGLPSDRFSAERTGGSVSTLTIQRTQQEDSAVYLCASSTGTGELFFGEGSRLTVL.

At least ten counts were recorded for this clonotype. This chain uses TRBV20-1 with TRBJ2-7, with D possibly matching TRBD2 (6 bases). Trimming took off 6 bases at V and 4 bases at J, with 10 bases between the two ends. Germline V gene lookup returns CDR1 DFQATT and CDR2 SNEGSKA (reference sequence). This CDR3 contains 11 residues. The CDR3 region has the DNA TGCAGTGCAACTAGCTCATACGAGCAGTACTTC. Translated, it gives CSATSSYEQYF.